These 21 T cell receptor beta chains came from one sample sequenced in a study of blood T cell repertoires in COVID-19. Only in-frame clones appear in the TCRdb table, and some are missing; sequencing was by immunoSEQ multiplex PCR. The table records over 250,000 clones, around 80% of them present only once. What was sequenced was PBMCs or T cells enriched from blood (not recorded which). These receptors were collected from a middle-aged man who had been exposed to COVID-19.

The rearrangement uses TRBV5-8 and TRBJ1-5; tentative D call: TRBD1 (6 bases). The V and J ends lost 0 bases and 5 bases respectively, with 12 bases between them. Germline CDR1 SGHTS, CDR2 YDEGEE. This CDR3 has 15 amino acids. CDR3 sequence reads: CASSLGGYRDQPQHF. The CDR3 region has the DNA TGTGCCAGCAGCTTGGGGGGTTACAGGGATCAGCCCCAGCATTTT.

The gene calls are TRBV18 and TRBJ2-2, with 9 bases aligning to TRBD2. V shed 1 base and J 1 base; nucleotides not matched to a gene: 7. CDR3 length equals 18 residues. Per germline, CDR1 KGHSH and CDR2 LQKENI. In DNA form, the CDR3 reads TGTGCCAGCTCACCACGGTCGCTAGCGGGACGGAACACCGGGGAGCTGTTTTTT. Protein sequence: CASSPRSLAGRNTGELFF.

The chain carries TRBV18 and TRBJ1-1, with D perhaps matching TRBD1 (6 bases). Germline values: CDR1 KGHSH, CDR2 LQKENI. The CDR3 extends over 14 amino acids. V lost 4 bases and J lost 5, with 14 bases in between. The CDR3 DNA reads TGTGCCAGCTCACTGCCCCAGGGGCGGACTGAAGCTTTCTTT. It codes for CASSLPQGRTEAFF.

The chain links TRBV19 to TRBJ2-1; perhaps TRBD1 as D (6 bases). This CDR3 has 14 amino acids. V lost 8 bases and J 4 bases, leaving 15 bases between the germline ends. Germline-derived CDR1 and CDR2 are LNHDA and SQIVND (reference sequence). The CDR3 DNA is TGTGCCAGTCAGGGGAGACGGACTTACAATGAGCAGTTCTTC. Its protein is CASQGRRTYNEQFF.

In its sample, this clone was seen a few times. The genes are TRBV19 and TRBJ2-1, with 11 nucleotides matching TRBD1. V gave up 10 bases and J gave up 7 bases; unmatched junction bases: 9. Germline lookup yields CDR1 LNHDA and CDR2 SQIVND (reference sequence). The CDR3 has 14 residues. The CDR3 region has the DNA TGTGCCACAAAGGGACAGGGGGTGGGGAATGAGCAGTTCTTC. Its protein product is CATKGQGVGNEQFF.

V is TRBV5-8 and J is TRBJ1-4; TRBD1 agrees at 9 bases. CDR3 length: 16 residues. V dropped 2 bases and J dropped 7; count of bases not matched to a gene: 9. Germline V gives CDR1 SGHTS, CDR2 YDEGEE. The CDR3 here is CASSFSYGTGTEKLFF. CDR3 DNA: TGTGCCAGCAGCTTTAGCTACGGGACAGGGACTGAAAAACTGTTTTTT.

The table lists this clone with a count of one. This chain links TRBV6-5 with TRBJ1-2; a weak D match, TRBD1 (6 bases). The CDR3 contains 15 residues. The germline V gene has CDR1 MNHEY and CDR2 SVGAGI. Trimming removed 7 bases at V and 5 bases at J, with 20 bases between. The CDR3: CASTRLRQEPYGYTF. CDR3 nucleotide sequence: TGTGCCAGCACTCGGCTAAGACAGGAACCTTATGGCTACACCTTC.

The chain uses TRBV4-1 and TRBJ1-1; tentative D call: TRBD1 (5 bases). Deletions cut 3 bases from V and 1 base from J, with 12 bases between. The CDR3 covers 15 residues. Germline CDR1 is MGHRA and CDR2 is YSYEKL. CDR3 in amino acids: CASSQGLGGNTEAFF. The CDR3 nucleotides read TGCGCCAGCAGCCAGGGGCTCGGGGGGAACACTGAAGCTTTCTTT.

For the CDR3, the DNA is TGTGCCAGCAGCTTGGCCGGGGGGAATTCACCCCTCCACTTT. Translating gives CASSLAGGNSPLHF. The rearrangement links TRBV5-8 to TRBJ1-6, with TRBD1 as a possible D gene (5 bases). CDR3 length equals 14 residues. Trimming shortened V by 0 bases and J by 7 bases, and 8 bases separated the two germline ends. Germline CDR1 reads SGHTS; CDR2 reads YDEGEE.

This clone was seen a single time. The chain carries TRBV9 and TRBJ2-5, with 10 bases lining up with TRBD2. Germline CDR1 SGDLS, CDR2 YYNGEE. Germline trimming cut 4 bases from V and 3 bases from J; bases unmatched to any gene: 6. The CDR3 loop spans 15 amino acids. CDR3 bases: TGTGCCAGCAGCTCAGCGGGAGGGATTAAAGAGACCCAGTACTTC. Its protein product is CASSSAGGIKETQYF.

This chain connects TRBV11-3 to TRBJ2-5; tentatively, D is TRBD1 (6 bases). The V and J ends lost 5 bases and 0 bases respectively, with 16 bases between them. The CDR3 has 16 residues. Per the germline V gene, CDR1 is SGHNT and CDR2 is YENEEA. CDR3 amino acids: CASSQSSGEYQETQYF. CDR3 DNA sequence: TGTGCCAGCAGCCAAAGTTCAGGGGAGTACCAAGAGACCCAGTACTTC. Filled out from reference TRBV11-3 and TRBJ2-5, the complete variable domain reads EAGVVQSPRYKIIEKKQPVAFWCNPISGHNTLYWYLQNLGQGPELLIRYENEEAVDDSQLPKDRFSAERLKGVDSTLKIQPAELGDSAVYLCASSQSSGEYQETQYFGPGTRLLVL.

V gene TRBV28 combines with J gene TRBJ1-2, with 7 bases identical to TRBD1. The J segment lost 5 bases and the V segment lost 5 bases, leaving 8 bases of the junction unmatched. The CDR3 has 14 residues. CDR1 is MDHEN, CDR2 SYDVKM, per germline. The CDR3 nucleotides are TGTGCCAGCAGTCCCAGACAGGGCATATATGGCTACACCTTC. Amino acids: CASSPRQGIYGYTF.

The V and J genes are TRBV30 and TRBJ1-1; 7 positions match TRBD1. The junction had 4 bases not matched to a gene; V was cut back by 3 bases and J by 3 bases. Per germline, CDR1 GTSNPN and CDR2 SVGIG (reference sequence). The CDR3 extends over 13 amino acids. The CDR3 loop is CAWRDTGDTEAFF. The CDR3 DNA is TGTGCCTGGAGAGATACAGGGGACACTGAAGCTTTCTTT.

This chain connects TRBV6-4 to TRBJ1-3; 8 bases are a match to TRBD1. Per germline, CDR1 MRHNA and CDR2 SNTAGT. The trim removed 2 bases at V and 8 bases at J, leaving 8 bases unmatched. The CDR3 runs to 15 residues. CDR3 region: CASSDPRTGRDTIYF. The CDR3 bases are TGTGCCAGCAGTGACCCAAGGACAGGGAGGGACACCATATATTTT.

This chain's CDR3 is CASSLGLLSTDTQYF. In DNA, the CDR3 is TGTGCCAGCAGTTTGGGGCTATTGAGCACAGATACGCAGTATTTT. The J gene is TRBJ2-3, the V gene TRBV27; D perhaps matches TRBD1 (5 bases). Per germline, CDR1 MNHEY and CDR2 SMNVEV (reference sequence). V dropped 3 bases and J dropped 0 bases, with 10 bases sitting between them. CDR3 length equals 15 residues.

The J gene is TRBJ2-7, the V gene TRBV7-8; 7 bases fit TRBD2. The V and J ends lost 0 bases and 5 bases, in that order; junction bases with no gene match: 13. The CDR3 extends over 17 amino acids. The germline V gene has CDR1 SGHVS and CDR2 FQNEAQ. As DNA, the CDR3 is TGTGCCAGCAGCTTAGCGCGGCGGGAGAACCTACTGCACGAGCAGTACTTC. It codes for CASSLARRENLLHEQYF.

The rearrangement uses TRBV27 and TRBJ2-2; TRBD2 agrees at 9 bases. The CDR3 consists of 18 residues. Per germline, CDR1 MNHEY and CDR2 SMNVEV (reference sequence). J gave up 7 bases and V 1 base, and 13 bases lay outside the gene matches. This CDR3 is CASSLYPTAGGRIGELFF. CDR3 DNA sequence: TGTGCCAGCAGTTTATATCCCACTGCGGGAGGGCGGATCGGGGAGCTGTTTTTT.

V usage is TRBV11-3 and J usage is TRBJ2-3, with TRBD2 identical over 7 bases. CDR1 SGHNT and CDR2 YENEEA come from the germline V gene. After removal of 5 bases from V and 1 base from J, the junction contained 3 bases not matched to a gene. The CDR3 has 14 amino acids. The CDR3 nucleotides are TGTGCCAGCAGCGGGAGGGTCCGCACAGATACGCAGTATTTT. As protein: CASSGRVRTDTQYF.

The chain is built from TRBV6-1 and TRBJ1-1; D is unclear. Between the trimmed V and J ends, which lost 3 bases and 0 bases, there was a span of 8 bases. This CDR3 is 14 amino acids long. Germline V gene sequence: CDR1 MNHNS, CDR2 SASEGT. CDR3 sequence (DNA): TGTGCCAGCAGTGATAAAGCTATGAACACTGAAGCTTTCTTT. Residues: CASSDKAMNTEAFF.

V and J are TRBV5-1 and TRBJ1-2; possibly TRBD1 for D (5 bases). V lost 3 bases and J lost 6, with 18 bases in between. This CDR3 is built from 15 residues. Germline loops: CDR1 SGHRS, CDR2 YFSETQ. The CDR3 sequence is CASSSGRGNFDGYTF. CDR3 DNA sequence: TGCGCCAGCAGCTCGGGCCGGGGGAATTTTGATGGCTACACCTTC. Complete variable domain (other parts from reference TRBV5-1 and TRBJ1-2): KAGVTQTPRYLIKTRGQQVTLSCSPISGHRSVSWYQQTPGQGLQFLFEYFSETQRNKGNFPGRFSGRQFSNSRSEMNVSTLELGDSALYLCASSSGRGNFDGYTFGSGTRLTVV.

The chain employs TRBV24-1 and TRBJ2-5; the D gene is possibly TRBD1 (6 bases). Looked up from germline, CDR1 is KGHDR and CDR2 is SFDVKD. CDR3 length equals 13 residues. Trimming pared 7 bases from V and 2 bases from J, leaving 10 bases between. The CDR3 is CATRDRYQETQYF. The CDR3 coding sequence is TGTGCCACCAGGGACAGATATCAAGAGACCCAGTACTTC.